This T cell receptor (beta chain) is drawn from a study of PD-1 blockade in classical Hodgkin lymphoma. General study points: Researchers reported that CD4+ TCR diversity, though not CD8+, rose significantly by C4D1.

CDR1 is SGHTS and CDR2 is YDEGEE in the germline V gene. The CDR3 runs 17 residues. With 4 bases removed from V and 3 bases from J, the gap between germline ends came to 20 bases. Details on this clone: Its antigen is not identified.

Sequencing was performed with immunoSEQ multiplex PCR; in TCRdb, only in-frame clones are kept and a portion is missing. The profile covers 30,000 or so clones, with approximately 70% appearing a single time and approximately 4.3% taken by the ten largest. Every patient had relapsed following autologous stem cell transplantation, and cohorts differed in brentuximab vedotin exposure. The chain has TRBV5-8 and TRBJ1-5, with D perhaps matching TRBD1 (5 bases). Sequenced here: peripheral blood mononuclear cells (PBMCs), sampled before the second cycle of nivolumab. This TCR came from a human donor with classical Hodgkin lymphoma. The CDR3 loop reads CASSPMWGLGINQPQHF. The CDR3 nucleotides are TGTGCCAGCAGCCCCATGTGGGGCCTTGGGATCAATCAGCCCCAGCATTTT.